One sample yielded the 18 T cell receptor beta chains listed below, sequenced in a study of tumor-infiltrating lymphocytes in primary liver carcinoma. The researchers obtained blood RNA from unsorted whole blood and also extracted germline DNA. Synthesis of TCR beta cDNA was carried out from about 0.55 ug total RNA with a constant-region primer. Amplification in three nested multiplex PCR rounds with slightly modified ARM-PCR gave rise to TCR beta libraries. TRBV1-TRBV30 forward primers paired with a C-beta reverse primer were used in the first two PCR rounds, which ran about 11 cycles each. Via MiXCR, TCRdb re-called the multiplex PCR reads, giving one row per CDR3 protein. The repertoire consists of 250,000 to 350,000 distinct CDR3 sequences, with about 50% occurring once and the leading ten covering about 18%. The sequenced material came from peripheral blood. These receptors originate from a woman in her thirties with primary liver carcinoma and hepatitis B virus infection.

Points on this clonotype: It may be a read error: a sequence one base away is much more abundant. The chain joins TRBV28 to TRBJ2-7; 9 bases are a match to TRBD2. The CDR3 sequence is 14 residues long. Germline V gene sequence: CDR1 MDHEN, CDR2 SYDVKM. Trimming removed 4 bases from V and 11 bases from J; junction bases left unmatched: 12. The CDR3 coding sequence is TGTGCCAGCAGTTCGGCGGGAGGGCCTATGGCTGAGTACTTC. Encoded protein: CASSSAGGPMAEYF.

Note on this clonotype: A read error is possible here, since a much larger clone lies one base away. The chain joins TRBV29-1 to TRBJ2-2, with D perhaps TRBD1 (6 bases). This CDR3 spans 13 amino acids. Germline values: CDR1 SQVTM, CDR2 ANQGSEA. The CDR3 here is CSVHDRNSGELFF. CDR3 DNA: TGCAGCGTACACGACAGGAACAGCGGGGAGCTGTTTTTT.

The chain has TRBV12-3 or TRBV12-4 and TRBJ2-1; the D is unclear. The CDR3 loop spans 17 amino acids. The V gene lost 5 bases and the J gene lost 0 bases, with 17 bases spanning the gap. The DNA of the CDR3 is TGTGCCAGCAGTCGGCGACCAGCTTCGAGCTCCTACAATGAGCAGTTCTTC. Its translation is CASSRRPASSSYNEQFF.

On this clonotype itself: A much larger clone lies one base from this, so it may be a read error. In DNA, the CDR3 is TGCAGCGTTGAAGGTGGTAGCGGGAGGAAGAGAGAGACCAAGTACTTC. It is translated as CSVEGGSGRKRETKYF. This chain connects TRBV29-1 to TRBJ2-5; 10 nucleotides line up with TRBD2. The CDR3 runs 16 residues. Per germline, CDR1 SQVTM and CDR2 ANQGSEA.

This clonotype was observed many times. The V gene is TRBV4-1, the J gene TRBJ2-7; 9 nucleotides align to TRBD2. The CDR3 consists of 16 residues. V lost 4 bases and J lost 4; bases outside the gene matches: 11. Germline V lookup: CDR1 MGHRA, CDR2 YSYEKL. CDR3 amino acids: CASSLEWRLAVYEQYF. Written as DNA, the CDR3 is TGCGCCAGCAGCCTAGAGTGGAGACTAGCGGTATACGAGCAGTACTTC.

This clonotype has a single count. The V gene is TRBV5-1, the J gene TRBJ2-1, with D uncertain. Germline values: CDR1 SGHRS, CDR2 YFSETQ. The CDR3 consists of 16 residues. With 3 bases removed from V and 4 bases from J, the gap between germline ends came to 17 bases. The CDR3 sequence is CASSSTRAPSYNEQFF. CDR3 nucleotide sequence: TGCGCCAGCAGCTCGACAAGGGCCCCAAGTTACAATGAGCAGTTCTTC.

As concerns this clonotype: A read error is possible here, since a much larger clone lies one base away. The chain combines TRBV11-2 with TRBJ2-1; D is ambiguous. CDR3 size: 13 residues. Between the trimmed V and J ends, which lost 6 bases and 4 bases, there was a span of 10 bases. Germline assignment: CDR1 SGHAT and CDR2 FQNNGV. CDR3 DNA: TGTGCCAGCAGTTATGGGAATTACAATGAGCAGTTCTTC. The encoded protein is CASSYGNYNEQFF.

This chain connects TRBV29-1 to TRBJ2-7; possibly TRBD1 for D (6 bases). The CDR3 is 16 amino acids. Trimming removed 7 bases at V and 9 bases at J, with 31 bases between. CDR1 is SQVTM, CDR2 ANQGSEA, per germline. The CDR3 coding sequence is TGCAGCGCTAGAGGGATCCGGGACGGACAGACCTATGGGCAGTACTTC. The encoded protein is CSARGIRDGQTYGQYF.

The chain uses TRBV6-5 and TRBJ2-7, with 10 bases that match TRBD2. CDR1 MNHEY and CDR2 SVGAGI come from the germline V gene. V shed 10 bases and J 1 base; nucleotides not matched to a gene: 4. This CDR3 has 13 amino acids. This CDR3 reads CANTSGNSYEQYF. In nucleotides, the CDR3 is TGTGCCAACACTAGCGGGAATTCCTACGAGCAGTACTTC.

The chain uses TRBV30 and TRBJ1-1; 7 bases line up with TRBD1. The germline gives CDR1 GTSNPN, CDR2 SVGIG (reference sequence). Germline trimming cut 3 bases from V and 7 bases from J; bases unmatched to any gene: 14. This CDR3 is built from 15 residues. The CDR3 nucleotides are TGTGCCTGGAGATTACAGGGGACGACTCGTAATGAAGCTTTCTTT. This codes for CAWRLQGTTRNEAFF. The full variable domain, in which reference TRBV30 and TRBJ1-1 provide the parts outside the CDR3, is SQTIHQWPATLVQPVGSPLSLECTVEGTSNPNLYWYRQAAGRGLQLLFYSVGIGQISSEVPQNLSASRPQDRQFILSSKKLLLSDSGFYLCAWRLQGTTRNEAFFGQGTRLTVV.

The chain combines TRBV28 with TRBJ2-2; D is unresolved. V lost 3 bases and J lost 4, with 12 bases in between. The CDR3 sequence is 15 residues long. CDR1 and CDR2 from the germline V gene are MDHEN and SYDVKM. As DNA, the CDR3 is TGTGCCAGCAGTTTCAACGGGCGAATCACCGGGGAGCTGTTTTTT. Translation gives CASSFNGRITGELFF.

Comment on this clonotype: The CDR3 ends on some other residue instead of the conserved phenylalanine or tryptophan, so this is likely a read error. This sequence joins TRBV6-2 or TRBV6-3 and TRBJ1-2; no reliable D call. The germline V gene encodes CDR1 MNHEY and CDR2 SVGEGT. Deletions cut 2 bases from V and 7 bases from J, with 14 bases between. The CDR3 is 14 residues long. The CDR3 sequence is CASSYAGSRSGYTS. Written as DNA, the CDR3 is TGTGCCAGCAGTTACGCGGGATCACGGAGTGGCTACACCTCC.

With regard to this clonotype: One end of the junction fails to match germline, which may point to a read error. The rearrangement links TRBV12-3 or TRBV12-4 to TRBJ2-7, with 8 bases matching TRBD1. The CDR3 totals 15 residues. The DNA of the CDR3 is TGTGCCAGCAGTCTCCCGGGACAGGTGAACTACGACCAGTACTTC. Protein: CASSLPGQVNYDQYF.

This clonotype was picked up many times. The chain links TRBV29-1 to TRBJ1-2; possibly TRBD1 for D (6 bases). CDR3 length equals 14 residues. Trimming removed 6 bases at V and 4 bases at J, with 18 bases between. Germline V gives CDR1 SQVTM, CDR2 ANQGSEA. CDR3 sequence: CSVTLGGLRYGYTF. DNA of the CDR3: TGCAGCGTCACCTTAGGGGGTTTACGCTATGGCTACACCTTC.

Remarks on this clonotype: A much bigger clone sits one base away, suggesting this may be a read error. The V call is TRBV6-2 or TRBV6-3, the J call TRBJ1-5; weak D call: TRBD1 (6 bases). The CDR3 extends over 15 amino acids. Germline V CDR1 and CDR2: MNHEY, SVGEGT. The V gene lost 5 bases and the J gene lost 3 bases, with 14 bases spanning the gap. CDR3 DNA: TGTGCCAGCAGTCTAGGGGACATAATCAATCAGCCCCAGCATTTT. Amino acids: CASSLGDIINQPQHF.

This chain connects TRBV12-3 or TRBV12-4 to TRBJ1-5; unclear D gene. V was cut by 2 bases and J by 4 bases, with 9 bases left in between. This CDR3 has 14 amino acids. Here the CDR3 reads CASSLSNRNQPQHF. CDR3 in DNA: TGTGCCAGCAGTTTAAGCAACAGAAATCAGCCCCAGCATTTT.

This sequence joins TRBV4-1 and TRBJ2-1, with D unclear. CDR3 length: 14 amino acids. Deletions cut 4 bases from V and 9 bases from J, with 16 bases between. Germline CDR1 and CDR2: MGHRA and YSYEKL. Here the CDR3 reads CASSPRSASAEQFF. The CDR3 DNA sequence: TGCGCCAGCAGCCCCAGAAGCGCGAGTGCTGAGCAGTTCTTC.

Comments on this clonotype: A junction boundary mismatches the germline segment, possibly from a read error. The J gene is TRBJ2-5, the V gene TRBV6-2 or TRBV6-3; the D call may be TRBD1 or TRBD2 (5 bases each). The CDR3 is 15 residues long. Germline-derived CDR1 and CDR2 are MNHEY and SVGEGT. Here the CDR3 reads CPSSWASREMETQYF. As DNA, the CDR3 is TGTCCCAGCAGTTGGGCGTCCAGGGAGATGGAGACCCAGTATTTC.